This entry lists 8 T cell receptor beta chains sequenced from one sample in a study of OX40 agonist ivuxolimab in advanced cancers. This table comes from immunoSEQ multiplex PCR, and its TCRdb copy is limited to in-frame clones, with some not included. The table shows around 90,000 clones, with about nine tenths occurring only once. The sequencing used CD4+ or CD8+ T cells sorted from blood, collected in a trial of the OX40 agonist ivuxolimab. The source is an adult with an advanced solid tumor such as melanoma, head and neck, liver or kidney cancer.

This clone was seen a single time. J is TRBJ2-5 and V is TRBV14, with 8 bases that match TRBD2. The CDR3 runs 16 residues. The V and J ends lost 4 bases and 2 bases, in that order; junction bases with no gene match: 9. CDR1 and CDR2 from the germline V gene are SGHDN and FVKESK. The CDR3 DNA sequence: TGTGCCAGCAGCCTCCTTTCAGCGGGGGCACAAGAGACCCAGTACTTC. Translation gives CASSLLSAGAQETQYF.

This clone is a singleton in its sample. The chain carries TRBV30 and TRBJ2-2; 10 bases fit TRBD1. This CDR3 has 13 residues. Germline CDR1 and CDR2: GTSNPN and SVGIG (reference sequence). J lost 4 bases, V lost 5 bases, and 1 base had no gene match. CDR3 DNA sequence: TGTGCCTGGTGGGACAGGGGCACCGGGGAGCTGTTTTTT. The encoded protein is CAWWDRGTGELFF.

The chain recombines TRBV15 with TRBJ2-5, with 10 bases fitting TRBD1. The CDR3 totals 17 residues. V was clipped by 1 base and J by 5 bases; unmatched bases: 10. Germline V gene sequence: CDR1 LNHNV, CDR2 YYDKDF (reference sequence). CDR3: CATSRVLRTGGMETQYF. The CDR3 DNA is TGTGCCACCAGCAGAGTTCTGAGGACAGGGGGAATGGAGACCCAGTACTTC. Using reference TRBV15 and TRBJ2-5 for the parts outside the CDR3, the full variable domain is DAMVIQNPRYQVTQFGKPVTLSCSQTLNHNVMYWYQQKSSQAPKLLFHYYDKDFNNEADTPDNFQSRRPNTSFCFLDIRSPGLGDTAMYLCATSRVLRTGGMETQYFGPGTRLLVL.

The chain carries TRBV11-3 and TRBJ2-1; D remains ambiguous. Germline V gene sequence: CDR1 SGHNT, CDR2 YENEEA. The CDR3 is made up of 15 amino acids. V shed 1 base and J shed 0 bases, with 7 bases lying between them. Written as DNA, the CDR3 is TGTGCCAGCAGCTTAGGACCAAGCTCCTACAATGAGCAGTTCTTC. It encodes CASSLGPSSYNEQFF.

The genes are TRBV6-1 and TRBJ1-3; D is ambiguous. Deletions cut 4 bases from V and 0 bases from J, with 7 bases between. This CDR3 is built from 14 residues. In germline, CDR1 is MNHNS, CDR2 SASEGT. Here the CDR3 reads CASSGYPSGNTIYF. CDR3 DNA sequence: TGTGCCAGCAGTGGATACCCCTCTGGAAACACCATATATTTT.

V and J are TRBV5-8 and TRBJ2-2; 8 positions agree with TRBD1. The CDR3 loop spans 14 amino acids. Germline values: CDR1 SGHTS, CDR2 YDEGEE. The junction had 6 bases not matched to a gene; V was cut back by 3 bases and J by 8 bases. The CDR3 region has the DNA TGTGCCAGCAGCTCAAGACAGGGGCAAGGGGAGCTGTTTTTT. Protein product: CASSSRQGQGELFF. The whole variable domain, remainder taken from reference TRBV5-8 and TRBJ2-2, is EAGVTQSPTHLIKTRGQQATLRCSPISGHTSVYWYQQALGLGLQFLLWYDEGEERNRGNFPPRFSGRQFPNYSSELNVNALELEDSALYLCASSSRQGQGELFFGEGSRLTVL.

The gene calls are TRBV5-1 and TRBJ2-2; 8 bases match TRBD2. Trimming took 3 bases from V and 4 from J; bases not matched to a gene: 8. CDR1 is SGHRS and CDR2 is YFSETQ in the germline V gene. The CDR3 has 16 amino acids. The CDR3 protein is CASSSANGGATGELFF. The DNA for the CDR3 is TGCGCCAGCAGCTCAGCTAACGGGGGGGCCACCGGGGAGCTGTTTTTT.

The chain couples TRBV18 to TRBJ2-7, with TRBD1 as a possible D gene (6 bases). This CDR3 has 17 amino acids. V shed 2 bases and J shed 0 bases, with 17 bases lying between them. From germline, CDR1 is KGHSH and CDR2 LQKENI. CDR3 sequence reads: CASSPFGPQGGSYEQYF. CDR3 nucleotide sequence: TGTGCCAGCTCACCATTCGGTCCGCAAGGGGGCTCCTACGAGCAGTACTTC.